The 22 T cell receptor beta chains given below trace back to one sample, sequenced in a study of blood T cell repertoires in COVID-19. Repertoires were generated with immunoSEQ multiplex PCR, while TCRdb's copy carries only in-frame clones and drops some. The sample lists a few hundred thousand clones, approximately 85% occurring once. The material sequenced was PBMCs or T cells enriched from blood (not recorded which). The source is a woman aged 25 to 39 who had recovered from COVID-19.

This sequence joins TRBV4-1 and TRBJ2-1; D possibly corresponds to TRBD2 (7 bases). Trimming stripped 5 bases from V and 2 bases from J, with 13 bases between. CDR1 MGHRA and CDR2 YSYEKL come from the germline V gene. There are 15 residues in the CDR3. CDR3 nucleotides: TGCGCCAGCAGCGAAGGAGGGGGGGCCTACAATGAGCAGTTCTTC. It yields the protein CASSEGGGAYNEQFF.

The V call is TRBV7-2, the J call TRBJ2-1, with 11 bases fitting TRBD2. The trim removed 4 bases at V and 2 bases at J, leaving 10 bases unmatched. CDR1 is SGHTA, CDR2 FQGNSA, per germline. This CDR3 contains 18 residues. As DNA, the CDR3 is TGTGCCAGCAGCTCACAAATTTTAGCGGGGGGGCCCTACAATGAGCAGTTCTTC. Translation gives CASSSQILAGGPYNEQFF.

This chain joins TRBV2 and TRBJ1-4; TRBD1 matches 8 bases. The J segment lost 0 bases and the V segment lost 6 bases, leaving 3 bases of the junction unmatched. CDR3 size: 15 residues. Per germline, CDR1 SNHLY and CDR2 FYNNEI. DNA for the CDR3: TGTGCCAGCAGGGACAGGGCTGCAACTAATGAAAAACTGTTTTTT. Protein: CASRDRAATNEKLFF.

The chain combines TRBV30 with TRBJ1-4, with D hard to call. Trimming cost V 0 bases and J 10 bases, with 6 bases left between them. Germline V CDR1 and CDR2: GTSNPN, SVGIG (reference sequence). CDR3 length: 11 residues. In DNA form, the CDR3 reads TGTGCCTGGAGTGTAAACAGAAAACTGTTTTTT. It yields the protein CAWSVNRKLFF. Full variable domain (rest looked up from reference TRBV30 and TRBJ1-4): SQTIHQWPATLVQPVGSPLSLECTVEGTSNPNLYWYRQAAGRGLQLLFYSVGIGQISSEVPQNLSASRPQDRQFILSSKKLLLSDSGFYLCAWSVNRKLFFGSGTQLSVL.

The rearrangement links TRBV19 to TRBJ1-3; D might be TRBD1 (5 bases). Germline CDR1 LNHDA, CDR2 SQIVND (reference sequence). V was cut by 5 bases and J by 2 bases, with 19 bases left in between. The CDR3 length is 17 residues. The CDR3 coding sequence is TGTGCCAGTAGTTATTCGCTACGCGGGGCGACTGGAAACACCATATATTTT. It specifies CASSYSLRGATGNTIYF.

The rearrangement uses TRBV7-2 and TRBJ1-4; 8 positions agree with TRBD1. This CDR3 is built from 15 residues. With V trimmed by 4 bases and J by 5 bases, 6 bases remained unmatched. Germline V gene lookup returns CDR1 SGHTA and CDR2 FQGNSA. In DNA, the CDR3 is TGTGCCAGCAGCTCTACAGGGGGACGGAATGAAAAACTGTTTTTT. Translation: CASSSTGGRNEKLFF.

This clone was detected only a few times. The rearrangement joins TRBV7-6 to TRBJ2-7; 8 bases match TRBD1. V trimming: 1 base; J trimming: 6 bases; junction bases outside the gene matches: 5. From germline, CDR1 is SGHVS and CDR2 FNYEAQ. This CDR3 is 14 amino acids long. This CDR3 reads CASSLVGQGGEQYF. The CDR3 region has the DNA TGTGCCAGCAGCTTAGTCGGACAGGGCGGCGAGCAGTACTTC.

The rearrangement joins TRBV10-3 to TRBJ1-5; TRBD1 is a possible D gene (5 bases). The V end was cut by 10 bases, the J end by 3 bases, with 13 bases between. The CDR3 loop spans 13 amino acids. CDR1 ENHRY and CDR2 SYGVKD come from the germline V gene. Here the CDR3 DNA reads TGTGCCAACGCGGACACCCTCAATCAGCCCCAGCATTTT. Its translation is CANADTLNQPQHF.

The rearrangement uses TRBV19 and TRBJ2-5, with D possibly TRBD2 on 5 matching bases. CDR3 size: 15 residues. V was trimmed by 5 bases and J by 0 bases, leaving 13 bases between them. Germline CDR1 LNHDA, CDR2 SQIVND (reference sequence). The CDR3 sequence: CASSSLSGYQETQYF. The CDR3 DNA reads TGTGCCAGTAGTTCGCTCTCGGGGTACCAAGAGACCCAGTACTTC.

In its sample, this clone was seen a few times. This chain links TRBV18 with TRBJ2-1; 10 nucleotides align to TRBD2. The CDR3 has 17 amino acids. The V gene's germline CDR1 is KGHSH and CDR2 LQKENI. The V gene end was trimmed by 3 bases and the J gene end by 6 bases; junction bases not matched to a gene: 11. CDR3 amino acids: CASSPLSRAGGGNEQFF. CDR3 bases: TGTGCCAGCTCACCCCTCTCTAGAGCGGGGGGGGGCAATGAGCAGTTCTTC.

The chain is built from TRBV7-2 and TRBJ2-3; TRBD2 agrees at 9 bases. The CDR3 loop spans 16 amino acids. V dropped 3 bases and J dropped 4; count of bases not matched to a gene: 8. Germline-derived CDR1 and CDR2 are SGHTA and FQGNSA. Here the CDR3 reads CASSLAGGLVADTQYF. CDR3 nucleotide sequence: TGTGCCAGCAGCTTGGCGGGGGGGCTAGTCGCAGATACGCAGTATTTT.

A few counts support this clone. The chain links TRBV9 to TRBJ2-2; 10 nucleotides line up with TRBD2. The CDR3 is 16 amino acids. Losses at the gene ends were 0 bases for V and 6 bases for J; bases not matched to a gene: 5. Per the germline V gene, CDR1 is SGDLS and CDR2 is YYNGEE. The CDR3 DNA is TGTGCCAGCAGCGTAGGTGGGACTAGCGTTTCCGGGGAGCTGTTTTTT. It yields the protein CASSVGGTSVSGELFF.

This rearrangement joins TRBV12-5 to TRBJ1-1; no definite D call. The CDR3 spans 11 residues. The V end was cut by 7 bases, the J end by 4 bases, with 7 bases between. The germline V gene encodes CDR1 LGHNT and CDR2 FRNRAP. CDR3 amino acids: CASANSTEAFF. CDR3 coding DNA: TGTGCTAGTGCCAATAGCACTGAAGCTTTCTTT.

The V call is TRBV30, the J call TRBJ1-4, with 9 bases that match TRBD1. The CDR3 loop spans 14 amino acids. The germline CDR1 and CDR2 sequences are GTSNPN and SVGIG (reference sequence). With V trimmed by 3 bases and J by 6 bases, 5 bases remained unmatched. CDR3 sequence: CAWSSGQGDEKLFF. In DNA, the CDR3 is TGTGCCTGGAGCTCGGGACAGGGAGATGAAAAACTGTTTTTT.

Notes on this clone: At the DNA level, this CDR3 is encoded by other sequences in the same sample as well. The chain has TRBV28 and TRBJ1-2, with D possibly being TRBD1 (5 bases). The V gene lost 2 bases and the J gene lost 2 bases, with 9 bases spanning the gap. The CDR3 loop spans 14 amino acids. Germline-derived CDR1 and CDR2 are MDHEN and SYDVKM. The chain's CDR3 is CASSLGDSNYGYTF. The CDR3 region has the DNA TGTGCCAGCAGTTTAGGTGACAGCAACTATGGCTACACCTTC.

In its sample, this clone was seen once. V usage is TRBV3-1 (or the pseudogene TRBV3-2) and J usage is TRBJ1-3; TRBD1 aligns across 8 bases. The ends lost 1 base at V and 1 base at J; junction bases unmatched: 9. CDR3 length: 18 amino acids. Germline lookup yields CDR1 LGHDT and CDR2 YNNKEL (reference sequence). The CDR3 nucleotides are TGTGCCAGCAGCCAAGGGACAGGGCACCGTTCGTCTGGAAACACCATATATTTT. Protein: CASSQGTGHRSSGNTIYF.

The DNA for the CDR3 is TGCGCCAGCAGTGAGTCCGTAGGGGGCTCGCTTCAAGAGACCCAGTACTTC. This translates into CASSESVGGSLQETQYF. The genes are TRBV10-1 and TRBJ2-5; the match to TRBD1 covers 7 bases. CDR1 WNHNN and CDR2 SYGVQD come from the germline V gene (reference sequence). Germline trimming cut 0 bases from V and 2 bases from J; bases unmatched to any gene: 9. CDR3 length: 17 residues.

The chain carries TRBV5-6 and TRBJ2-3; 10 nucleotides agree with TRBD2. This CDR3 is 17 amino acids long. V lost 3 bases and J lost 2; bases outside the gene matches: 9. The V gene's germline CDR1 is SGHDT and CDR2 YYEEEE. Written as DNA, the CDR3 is TGTGCCAGCAGCTCATCGTCAGCGGGAGGGTACACAGATACGCAGTATTTT. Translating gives CASSSSSAGGYTDTQYF.

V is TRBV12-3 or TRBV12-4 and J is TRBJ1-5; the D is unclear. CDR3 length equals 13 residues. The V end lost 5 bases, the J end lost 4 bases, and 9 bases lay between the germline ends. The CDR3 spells CASSAGLNQPQHF. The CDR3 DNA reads TGTGCCAGCAGTGCCGGACTGAATCAGCCCCAGCATTTT.

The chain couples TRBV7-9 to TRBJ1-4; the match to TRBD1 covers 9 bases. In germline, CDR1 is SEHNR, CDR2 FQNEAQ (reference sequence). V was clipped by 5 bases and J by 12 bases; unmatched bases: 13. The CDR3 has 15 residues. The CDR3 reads CASSPAGTGRFQLFF. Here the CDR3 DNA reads TGTGCCAGCAGCCCAGCCGGGACAGGGAGATTCCAACTGTTTTTT. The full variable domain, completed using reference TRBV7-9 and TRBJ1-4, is DTGVSQNPRHKITKRGQNVTFRCDPISEHNRLYWYRQTLGQGPEFLTYFQNEAQLEKSRLLSDRFSAERPKGSFSTLEIQRTEQGDSAMYLCASSPAGTGRFQLFFGSGTQLSVL.

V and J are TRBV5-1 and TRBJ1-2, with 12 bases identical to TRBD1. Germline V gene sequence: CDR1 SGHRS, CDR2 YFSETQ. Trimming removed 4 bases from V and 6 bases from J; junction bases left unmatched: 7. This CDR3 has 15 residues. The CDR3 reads CASSGRDRGPNGYTF. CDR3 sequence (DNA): TGCGCCAGCAGCGGCCGGGACAGGGGGCCCAATGGCTACACCTTC.

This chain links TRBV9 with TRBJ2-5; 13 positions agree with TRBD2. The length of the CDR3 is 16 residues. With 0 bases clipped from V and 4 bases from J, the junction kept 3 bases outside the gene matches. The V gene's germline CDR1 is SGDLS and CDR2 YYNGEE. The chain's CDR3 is CASSVGGLAGAETQYF. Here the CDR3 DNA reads TGTGCCAGCAGCGTAGGCGGACTAGCGGGAGCAGAGACCCAGTACTTC.